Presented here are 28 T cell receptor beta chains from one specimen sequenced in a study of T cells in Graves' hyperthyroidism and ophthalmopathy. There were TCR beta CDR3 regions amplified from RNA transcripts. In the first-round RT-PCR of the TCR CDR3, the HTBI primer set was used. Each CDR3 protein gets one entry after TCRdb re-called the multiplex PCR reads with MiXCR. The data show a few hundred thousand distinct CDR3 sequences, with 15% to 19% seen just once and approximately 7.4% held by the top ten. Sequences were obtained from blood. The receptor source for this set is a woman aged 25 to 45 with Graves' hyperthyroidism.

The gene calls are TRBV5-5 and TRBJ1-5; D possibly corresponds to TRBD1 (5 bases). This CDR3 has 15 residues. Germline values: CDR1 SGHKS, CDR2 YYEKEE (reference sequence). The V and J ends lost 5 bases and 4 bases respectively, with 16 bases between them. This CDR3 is CASSRDGDGNQPQHF. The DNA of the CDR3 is TGTGCCAGCAGTCGCGATGGGGACGGAAATCAGCCCCAGCATTTT.

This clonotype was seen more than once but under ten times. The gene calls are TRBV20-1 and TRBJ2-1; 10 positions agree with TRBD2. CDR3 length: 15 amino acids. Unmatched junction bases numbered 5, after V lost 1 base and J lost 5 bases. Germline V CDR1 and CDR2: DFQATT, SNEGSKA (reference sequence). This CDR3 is CSARASGSFHNEQFF. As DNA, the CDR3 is TGCAGTGCTAGAGCTAGCGGGAGTTTCCACAATGAGCAGTTCTTC.

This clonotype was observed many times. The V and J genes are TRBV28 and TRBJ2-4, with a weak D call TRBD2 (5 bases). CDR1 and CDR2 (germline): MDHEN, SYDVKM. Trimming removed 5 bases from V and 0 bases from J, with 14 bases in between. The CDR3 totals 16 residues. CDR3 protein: CASSGRELLAKNIQYF. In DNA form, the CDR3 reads TGTGCCAGCAGTGGACGGGAACTTTTAGCCAAAAACATTCAGTACTTC.

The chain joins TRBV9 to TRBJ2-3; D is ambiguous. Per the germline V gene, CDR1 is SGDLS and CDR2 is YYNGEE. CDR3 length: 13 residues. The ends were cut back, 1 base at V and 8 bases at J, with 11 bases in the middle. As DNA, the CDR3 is TGTGCCAGCAGCGTATCCCGCTTTGGTACGCAGTATTTT. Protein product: CASSVSRFGTQYF.

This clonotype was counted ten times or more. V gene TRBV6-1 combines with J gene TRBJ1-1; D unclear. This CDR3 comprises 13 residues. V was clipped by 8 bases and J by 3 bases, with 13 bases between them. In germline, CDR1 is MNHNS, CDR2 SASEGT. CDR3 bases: TGTGCCAGCGGAAGGGCGTACGACACTGAAGCTTTCTTT. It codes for CASGRAYDTEAFF.

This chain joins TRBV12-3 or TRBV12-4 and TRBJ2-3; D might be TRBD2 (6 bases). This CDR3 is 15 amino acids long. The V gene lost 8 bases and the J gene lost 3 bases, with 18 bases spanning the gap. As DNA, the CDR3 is TGTGCCAGCGATTCCGGCACGGGGGTAACAGATACGCAGTATTTT. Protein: CASDSGTGVTDTQYF.

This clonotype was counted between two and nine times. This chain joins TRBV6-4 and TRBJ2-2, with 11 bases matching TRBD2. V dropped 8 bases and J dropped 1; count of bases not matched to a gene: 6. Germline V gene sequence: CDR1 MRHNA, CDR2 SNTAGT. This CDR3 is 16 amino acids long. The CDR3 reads CASFGLAGRNTGELFF. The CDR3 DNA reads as TGTGCCAGCTTCGGACTAGCGGGTAGGAACACCGGGGAGCTGTTTTTT.

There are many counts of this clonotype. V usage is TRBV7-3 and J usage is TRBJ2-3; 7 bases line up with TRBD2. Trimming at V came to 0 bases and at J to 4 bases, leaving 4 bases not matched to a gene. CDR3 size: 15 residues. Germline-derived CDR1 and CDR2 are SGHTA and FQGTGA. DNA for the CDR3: TGTGCCAGCAGCTTAACGGGAGGGCCTTCAGATACGCAGTATTTT. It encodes CASSLTGGPSDTQYF.

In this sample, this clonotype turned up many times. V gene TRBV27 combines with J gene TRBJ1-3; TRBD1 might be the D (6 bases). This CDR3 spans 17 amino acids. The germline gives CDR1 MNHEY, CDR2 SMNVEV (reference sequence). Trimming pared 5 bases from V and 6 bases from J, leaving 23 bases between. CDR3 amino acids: CASSRISGTNGINTIYF. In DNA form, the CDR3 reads TGTGCCAGCAGTCGCATTAGTGGGACAAACGGTATAAACACCATATATTTT.

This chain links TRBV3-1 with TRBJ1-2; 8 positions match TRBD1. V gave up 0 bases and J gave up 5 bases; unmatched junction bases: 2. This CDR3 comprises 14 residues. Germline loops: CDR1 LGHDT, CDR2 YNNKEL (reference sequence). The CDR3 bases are TGTGCCAGCAGCCAAGAACAGGGGGAATATGGCTACACCTTC. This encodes CASSQEQGEYGYTF.

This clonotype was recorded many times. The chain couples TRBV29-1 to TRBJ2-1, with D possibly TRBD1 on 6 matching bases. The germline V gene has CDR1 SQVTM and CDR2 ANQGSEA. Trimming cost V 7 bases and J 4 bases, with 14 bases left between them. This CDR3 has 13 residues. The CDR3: CSARQADYNEQFF. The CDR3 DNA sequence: TGCAGCGCCCGACAGGCGGATTACAATGAGCAGTTCTTC.

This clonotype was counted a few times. CDR3 sequence (DNA): TGTGCCAGTAGAGGTGGTAAAGAGACCCAGTACTTC. This encodes CASRGGKETQYF. The chain carries TRBV27 and TRBJ2-5; D ambiguous. Per the germline V gene, CDR1 is MNHEY and CDR2 is SMNVEV (reference sequence). CDR3 length: 12 amino acids. Trimming removed 9 bases from V and 3 bases from J, with 11 bases in between.

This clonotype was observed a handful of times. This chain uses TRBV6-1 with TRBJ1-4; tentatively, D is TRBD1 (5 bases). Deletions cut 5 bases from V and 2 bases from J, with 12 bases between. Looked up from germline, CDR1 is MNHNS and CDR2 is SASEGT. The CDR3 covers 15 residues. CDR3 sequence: CASSSRPGTNEKLFF. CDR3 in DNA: TGTGCCAGCAGTTCCCGGCCAGGGACTAATGAAAAACTGTTTTTT.

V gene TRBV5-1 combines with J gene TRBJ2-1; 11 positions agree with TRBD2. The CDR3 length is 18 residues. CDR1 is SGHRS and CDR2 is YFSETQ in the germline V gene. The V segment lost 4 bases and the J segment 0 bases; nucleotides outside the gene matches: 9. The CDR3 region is CASSRVLAGGPSYNEQFF. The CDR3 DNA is TGCGCCAGCAGCCGGGTGCTAGCGGGGGGTCCCTCCTACAATGAGCAGTTCTTC.

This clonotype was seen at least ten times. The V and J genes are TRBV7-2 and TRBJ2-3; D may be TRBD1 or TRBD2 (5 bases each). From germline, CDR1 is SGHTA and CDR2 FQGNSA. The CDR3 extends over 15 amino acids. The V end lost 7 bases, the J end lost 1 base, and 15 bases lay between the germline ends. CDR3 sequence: CASTDRGWGTDTQYF. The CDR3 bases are TGTGCCAGCACCGACAGAGGGTGGGGCACAGATACGCAGTATTTT.

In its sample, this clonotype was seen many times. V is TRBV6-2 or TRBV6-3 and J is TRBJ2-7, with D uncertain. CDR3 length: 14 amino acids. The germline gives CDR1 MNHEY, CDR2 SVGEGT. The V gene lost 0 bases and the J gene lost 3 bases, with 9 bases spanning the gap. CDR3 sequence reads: CASSYSGWDYEQYF. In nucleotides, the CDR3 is TGTGCCAGCAGTTACTCGGGGTGGGACTACGAGCAGTACTTC.

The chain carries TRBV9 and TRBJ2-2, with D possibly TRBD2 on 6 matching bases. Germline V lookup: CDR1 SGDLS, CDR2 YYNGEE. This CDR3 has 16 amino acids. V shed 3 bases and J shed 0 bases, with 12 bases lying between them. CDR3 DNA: TGTGCCAGCAGCGGCCTGCGGGACCCGAACACCGGGGAGCTGTTTTTT. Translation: CASSGLRDPNTGELFF.

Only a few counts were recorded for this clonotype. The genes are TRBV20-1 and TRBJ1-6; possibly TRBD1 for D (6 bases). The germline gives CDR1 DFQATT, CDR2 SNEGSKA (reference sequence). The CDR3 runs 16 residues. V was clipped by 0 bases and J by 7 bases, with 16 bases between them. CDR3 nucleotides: TGCAGTGCTAGAGATCGGTCGGCAGGGGAGAATTCACCCCTCCACTTT. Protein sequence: CSARDRSAGENSPLHF.

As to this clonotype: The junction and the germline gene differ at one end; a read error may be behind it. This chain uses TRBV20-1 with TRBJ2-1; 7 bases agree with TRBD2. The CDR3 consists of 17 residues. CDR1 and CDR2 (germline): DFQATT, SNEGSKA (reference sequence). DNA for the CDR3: TGCAGTGCTAGATTCCCCCTACTAGCGATGGAGAACAATGAGCAGCTCTTC. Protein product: CSARFPLLAMENNEQLF.

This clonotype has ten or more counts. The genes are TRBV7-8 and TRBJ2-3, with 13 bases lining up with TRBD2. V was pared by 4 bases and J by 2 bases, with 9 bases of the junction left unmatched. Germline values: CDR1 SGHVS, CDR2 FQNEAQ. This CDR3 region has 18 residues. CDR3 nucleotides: TGTGCCAGCAGCTCGACGGTACTAGCGGGAGGGAACACAGATACGCAGTATTTT. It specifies CASSSTVLAGGNTDTQYF.

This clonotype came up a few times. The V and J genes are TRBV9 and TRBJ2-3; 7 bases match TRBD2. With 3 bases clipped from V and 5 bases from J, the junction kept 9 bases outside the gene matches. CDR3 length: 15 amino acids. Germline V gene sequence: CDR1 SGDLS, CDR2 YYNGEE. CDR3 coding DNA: TGTGCCAGCAGCGATAGCGGGCTCCGGGGAGATACGCAGTATTTT. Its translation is CASSDSGLRGDTQYF. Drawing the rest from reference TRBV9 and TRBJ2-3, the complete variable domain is DSGVTQTPKHLITATGQRVTLRCSPRSGDLSVYWYQQSLDQGLQFLIQYYNGEERAKGNILERFSAQQFPDLHSELNLSSLELGDSALYFCASSDSGLRGDTQYFGPGTRLTVL.

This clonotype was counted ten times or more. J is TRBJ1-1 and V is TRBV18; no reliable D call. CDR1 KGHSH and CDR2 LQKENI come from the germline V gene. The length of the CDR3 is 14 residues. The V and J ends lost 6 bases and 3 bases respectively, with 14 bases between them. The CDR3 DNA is TGTGCCAGCTCCCCAGAGGAGGCACACACTGAAGCTTTCTTT. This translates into CASSPEEAHTEAFF.

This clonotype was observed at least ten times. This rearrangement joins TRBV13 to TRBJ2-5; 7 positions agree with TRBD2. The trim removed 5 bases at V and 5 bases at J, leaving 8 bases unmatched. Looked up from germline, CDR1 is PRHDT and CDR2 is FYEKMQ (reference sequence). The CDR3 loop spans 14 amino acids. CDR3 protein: CASSARRGGETQYF. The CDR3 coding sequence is TGTGCCAGCAGCGCCAGGCGGGGAGGGGAGACCCAGTACTTC.

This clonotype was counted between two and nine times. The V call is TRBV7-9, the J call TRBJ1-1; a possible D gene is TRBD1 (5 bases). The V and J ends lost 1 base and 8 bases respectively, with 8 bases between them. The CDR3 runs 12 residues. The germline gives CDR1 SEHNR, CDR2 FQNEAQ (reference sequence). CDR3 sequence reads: CASSLGQLEAFF. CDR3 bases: TGTGCCAGCAGCTTAGGACAGCTGGAAGCTTTCTTT. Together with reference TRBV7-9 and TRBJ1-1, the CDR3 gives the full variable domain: DTGVSQNPRHKITKRGQNVTFRCDPISEHNRLYWYRQTLGQGPEFLTYFQNEAQLEKSRLLSDRFSAERPKGSFSTLEIQRTEQGDSAMYLCASSLGQLEAFFGQGTRLTVV.

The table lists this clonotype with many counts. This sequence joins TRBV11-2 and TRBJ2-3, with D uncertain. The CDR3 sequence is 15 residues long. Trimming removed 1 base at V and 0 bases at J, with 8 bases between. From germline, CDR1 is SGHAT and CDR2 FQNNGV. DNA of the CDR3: TGTGCCAGCAGCTTAGGTCGATCTAGCACAGATACGCAGTATTTT. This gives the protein CASSLGRSSTDTQYF.

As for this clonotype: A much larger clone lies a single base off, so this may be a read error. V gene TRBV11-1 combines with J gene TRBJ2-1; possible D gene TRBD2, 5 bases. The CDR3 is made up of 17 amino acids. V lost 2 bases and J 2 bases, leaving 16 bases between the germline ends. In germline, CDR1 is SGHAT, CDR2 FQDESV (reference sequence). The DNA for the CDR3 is TGTGCCAGCAGCTTAAAGTTAGACGGGAAGGCCTACAATGAGCAGTTCTTC. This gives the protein CASSLKLDGKAYNEQFF.

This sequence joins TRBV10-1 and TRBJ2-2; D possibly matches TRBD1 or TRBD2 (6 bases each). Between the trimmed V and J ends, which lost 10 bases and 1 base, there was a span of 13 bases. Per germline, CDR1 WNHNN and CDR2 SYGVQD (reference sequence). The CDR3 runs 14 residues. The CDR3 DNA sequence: TGCGCCACCTTAGGGGGGCGGAACACCGGGGAGCTGTTTTTT. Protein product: CATLGGRNTGELFF.

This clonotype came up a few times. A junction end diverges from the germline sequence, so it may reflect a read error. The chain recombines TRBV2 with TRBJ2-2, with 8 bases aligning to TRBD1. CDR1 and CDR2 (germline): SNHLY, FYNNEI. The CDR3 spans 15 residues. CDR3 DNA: TGTGCCAGCAGAGGGGGGACAGGCAACACCGGGGGGCTGTTTTTT. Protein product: CASRGGTGNTGGLFF.